A selection of T cell receptor beta chains follows, all from one sample in a study of blood T cells in healthy people across ages. TCRdb re-derived calls from the 5' RACE reads in MiXCR, one entry per CDR3 protein. Of 700,000 to 1,000,000 distinct CDR3 sequences in the sample, roughly 44% were seen once. The sequenced sample was blood. These receptors were collected from a man in his sixties in good health. The CDR3 runs from the conserved cysteine through the conserved F or W. The D gene is left open where the match is weak. The size field is filled for only some rows; it gives once, few, many or a size class.

D gene | clone size | J gene | CDR3 length | V gene | CDR3 protein | CDR3 DNA
TRBD2 | NA | TRBJ2-1 | 15 | TRBV3-1 | CASSQVAGVYNEQFF | TGTGCCAGCAGCCAAGTTGCGGGAGTCTACAATGAGCAGTTCTTC
TRBD1 | NA | TRBJ1-2 | 17 | TRBV5-1 | CASSSNEEYRGKNGYTF | TGCGCCAGCAGCTCAAACGAAGAATACAGGGGGAAGAATGGCTACACCTTC
NA | NA | TRBJ1-5 | 13 | TRBV28 | CASSEPSSLPQHF | TGTGCCAGCAGCGAACCGAGTAGCCTGCCCCAGCATTTT
TRBD1 | NA | TRBJ2-4 | 15 | TRBV20-1 | CSARETGARRGIQYF | TGCAGTGCTAGAGAGACAGGGGCCCGGAGGGGCATTCAGTACTTC
TRBD1 | NA | TRBJ1-4 | 14 | TRBV6-5 | CASSYGTEAEKLFF | TGTGCCAGCAGTTACGGGACAGAAGCTGAAAAACTGTTTTTT
NA | few | TRBJ2-7 | 15 | TRBV10-3 | CAISEPPTGYYEQYF | TGTGCCATCAGTGAGCCCCCAACAGGGTATTACGAGCAGTACTTC
NA | once | TRBJ2-1 | 13 | TRBV4-3 | CASSRRRGDEQFF | TGCGCCAGCAGCCGCAGAAGGGGGGATGAGCAGTTCTTC
TRBD1 | NA | TRBJ2-1 | 14 | TRBV7-6 | CASSLLDRGGEQFF | TGTGCCAGCAGCTTACTCGACAGGGGAGGCGAGCAGTTCTTC
NA | NA | TRBJ1-2 | 11 | TRBV6-5 | CASRQYYGYTF | TGTGCCAGCAGACAGTACTATGGCTACACCTTC
NA | NA | TRBJ2-5 | 13 | TRBV28 | CASTRGGGETQYF | TGTGCCAGCACTAGGGGGGGAGGTGAGACCCAGTACTTC
TRBD1 | NA | TRBJ2-5 | 17 | TRBV5-1 | CASSSITGGTYGDEQYF | TGCGCCAGCAGCTCTATCACAGGGGGCACTTACGGGGATGAGCAGTACTTC
TRBD1 | NA | TRBJ2-4 | 14 | TRBV28 | CASSSGQDTNIQYF | TGTGCCAGCAGTTCGGGACAGGATACAAACATTCAGTACTTC
NA | few | TRBJ1-5 | 14 | TRBV12-3/TRBV12-4 | CASRPGRSNQPQHF | TGTGCCAGCAGACCGGGGCGTAGCAATCAGCCCCAGCATTTT
TRBD1 | NA | TRBJ2-7 | 13 | TRBV5-1 | CASSRDSQEAQYF | TGCGCCAGCAGCAGGGACAGCCAAGAGGCCCAGTACTTC
TRBD1 | many | TRBJ2-5 | 14 | TRBV4-1 | CASSQGQGLETQYF | TGCGCCAGCAGCCAAGGACAGGGTTTAGAGACCCAGTACTTC
NA | NA | TRBJ1-5 | 15 | TRBV4-3 | CASSQDHLSNQPQHF | TGCGCCAGCAGCCAAGATCATCTCAGCAATCAGCCCCAGCATTTT
NA | NA | TRBJ2-3 | 20 | TRBV7-8 | CTSSLGWASVHELGTDTQYF | TGTACCAGCAGCTTAGGATGGGCTAGCGTCCACGAACTTGGCACAGATACGCAGTATTTT
NA | NA | TRBJ1-2 | 12 | TRBV27 | CATAMWGHGYTF | TGTGCCACCGCCATGTGGGGTCATGGTTACACCTTC
TRBD1 | NA | TRBJ2-7 | 15 | TRBV27 | CASSLIGTGSREQYF | TGTGCCAGCAGTTTAATCGGGACAGGGTCCCGTGAGCAGTACTTC
NA | NA | TRBJ2-5 | 15 | TRBV4-3 | CANSHKWRYQETQYF | TGCGCCAACAGCCACAAGTGGAGGTACCAAGAGACCCAGTACTTC
TRBD2 | many | TRBJ2-5 | 15 | TRBV6-2/TRBV6-3 | CASSLRTSPQETQYF | TGTGCCAGCAGTCTCCGGACTAGCCCCCAAGAGACCCAGTACTTC
NA | NA | TRBJ2-3 | 16 | TRBV20-1 | CSARDLYREPTDTQYF | TGCAGTGCTAGAGATCTCTATCGGGAGCCGACAGATACGCAGTATTTT
NA | NA | TRBJ1-2 | 14 | TRBV7-9 | CASSLDRVVHGYTF | TGTGCCAGCAGCTTAGACAGGGTGGTTCATGGCTACACCTTC
NA | NA | TRBJ2-3 | 14 | TRBV30 | CASSDSLYTDTQYF | TGTGCCTCCTCGGACTCTTTATACACAGATACGCAGTATTTT
TRBD1 | NA | TRBJ2-7 | 14 | TRBV5-1 | CASSATGADGEQYF | TGCGCCAGCAGCGCGACAGGGGCCGACGGCGAGCAGTACTTC
NA | NA | TRBJ1-1 | 14 | TRBV4-3 | CASSQDSTNTEAFF | TGCGCCAGCAGCCAAGATTCCACGAACACTGAAGCTTTCTTT
NA | few | TRBJ2-5 | 14 | TRBV7-2 | CASSPQGGFETQYF | TGTGCCAGCAGCCCACAAGGGGGGTTTGAGACCCAGTACTTC
NA | NA | TRBJ2-1 | 11 | TRBV10-3 | CAIGPADEQFF | TGTGCCATAGGGCCCGCCGATGAGCAGTTCTTC
TRBD1 | NA | TRBJ1-2 | 14 | TRBV9 | CASTEPGTGRGYTF | TGTGCCAGCACCGAGCCGGGGACAGGGCGAGGCTACACCTTC
NA | NA | TRBJ2-3 | 14 | TRBV24-1 | CATSDRRLQDTQYF | TGTGCCACCAGTGATCGGAGATTACAAGATACGCAGTATTTT
NA | many | TRBJ2-5 | 13 | TRBV4-2 | CASSQDPGGTQYF | TGTGCCAGCAGCCAAGATCCCGGCGGGACCCAGTACTTC
NA | few | TRBJ2-7 | 14 | TRBV20-1 | CSARREPGTYEQYF | TGCAGTGCTAGGAGAGAGCCGGGGACCTACGAGCAGTACTTC
NA | NA | TRBJ1-5 | 14 | TRBV20-1 | CSAAEGGSNQAQHF | TGCAGTGCCGCCGAGGGAGGGAGCAATCAGGCCCAGCATTTT
NA | NA | TRBJ1-1 | 14 | TRBV21-1 | CASSNYQLSTEAFF | TGTGCCAGCAGCAATTATCAGTTGTCCACTGAAGCTTTCTTT
TRBD1 | many | TRBJ1-4 | 15 | TRBV4-1 | CASSAGTGFGEKLFF | TGCGCCAGCAGCGCAGGGACAGGGTTTGGTGAAAAACTGTTTTTT
NA | NA | TRBJ1-5 | 13 | TRBV6-5 | CASSPWINQPQHF | TGTGCCAGCAGCCCCTGGATAAATCAGCCCCAGCATTTT
TRBD1 | NA | TRBJ1-2 | 16 | TRBV7-2 | CASSLALGQGNYGYTF | TGTGCCAGCAGCTTAGCGCTCGGACAGGGAAACTATGGCTACACCTTC
NA | NA | TRBJ1-2 | 12 | TRBV3-1 | CASSQVAGGYTF | TGTGCCAGCAGCCAAGTAGCAGGTGGCTACACCTTC
NA | NA | TRBJ2-5 | 16 | TRBV5-6 | CASSRRGGEVWETQYF | TGTGCCAGCAGCCGTCGCGGCGGGGAGGTTTGGGAGACCCAGTACTTC
TRBD1 | NA | TRBJ1-2 | 16 | TRBV9 | CASSVGEQGAGYGYTF | TGTGCCAGCAGCGTAGGTGAACAGGGGGCTGGCTATGGCTACACCTTC
NA | once | TRBJ2-3 | 15 | TRBV27 | CASSTWQGYTDTQYF | TGTGCCAGCAGTACCTGGCAGGGTTACACAGATACGCAGTATTTT
NA | NA | TRBJ1-1 | 14 | TRBV6-2/TRBV6-3 | CASSWAGKNTEAFF | TGTGCCAGCAGTTGGGCAGGGAAGAACACTGAAGCTTTCTTT
NA | NA | TRBJ2-1 | 14 | TRBV20-1 | CSARVGWAYNEQFF | TGCAGTGCTAGAGTTGGCTGGGCCTACAATGAGCAGTTCTTC
NA | NA | TRBJ2-5 | 14 | TRBV9 | CASSVEGGLETQYF | TGTGCCAGCAGCGTAGAAGGAGGGCTGGAGACCCAGTACTTC
NA | once | TRBJ1-1 | 14 | TRBV4-3 | CASSRSPRNTEAFF | TGCGCCAGCAGCCGCAGCCCCAGGAACACTGAAGCTTTCTTT
NA | NA | TRBJ2-7 | 14 | TRBV7-2 | CASSLEALSYEQYF | TGTGCCAGCAGCTTAGAGGCACTGTCCTACGAGCAGTACTTC
NA | NA | TRBJ2-3 | 13 | TRBV11-2 | CASSCGHGDTQYF | TGTGCCAGCAGCTGCGGTCACGGAGATACGCAGTATTTT
NA | NA | TRBJ1-2 | 13 | TRBV6-5 | CASSPRPVDGYTF | TGTGCCAGCAGTCCGAGGCCTGTGGATGGCTACACCTTC
NA | NA | TRBJ2-1 | 14 | TRBV12-3/TRBV12-4 | CASNDGTRSNEQFF | TGTGCCAGCAATGACGGGACCCGAAGCAATGAGCAGTTCTTC
NA | few | TRBJ2-5 | 16 | TRBV28 | CASSPLPGTSQETQYF | TGTGCCAGCAGTCCCCTCCCTGGTACTTCCCAAGAGACCCAGTACTTC
TRBD1 | few | TRBJ1-1 | 13 | TRBV6-5 | CASSMDRGTEAFF | TGTGCCAGCAGCATGGACAGGGGAACTGAAGCTTTCTTT
NA | NA | TRBJ2-7 | 14 | TRBV12-3/TRBV12-4 | CASRGSGGTYEQYF | TGTGCCAGCCGGGGGTCGGGGGGCACCTACGAGCAGTACTTC
TRBD1 | few | TRBJ2-1 | 16 | TRBV7-2 | CASTPGLDRGHNEQFF | TGTGCCAGCACCCCAGGGCTGGACAGGGGGCACAATGAGCAGTTCTTC
NA | few | TRBJ2-7 | 17 | TRBV3-1 | CASSQDFTQLGSYEQYF | TGTGCCAGCAGCCAAGATTTTACTCAGTTGGGCTCCTACGAGCAGTACTTC
NA | few | TRBJ2-7 | 13 | TRBV6-2/TRBV6-3 | CASSFDRSYEQYF | TGTGCCAGCAGCTTTGACAGGTCCTACGAGCAGTACTTC
NA | NA | TRBJ2-7 | 13 | TRBV7-9 | CASTRDIPYEQYF | TGTGCCAGCACTCGGGACATTCCCTACGAGCAGTACTTC